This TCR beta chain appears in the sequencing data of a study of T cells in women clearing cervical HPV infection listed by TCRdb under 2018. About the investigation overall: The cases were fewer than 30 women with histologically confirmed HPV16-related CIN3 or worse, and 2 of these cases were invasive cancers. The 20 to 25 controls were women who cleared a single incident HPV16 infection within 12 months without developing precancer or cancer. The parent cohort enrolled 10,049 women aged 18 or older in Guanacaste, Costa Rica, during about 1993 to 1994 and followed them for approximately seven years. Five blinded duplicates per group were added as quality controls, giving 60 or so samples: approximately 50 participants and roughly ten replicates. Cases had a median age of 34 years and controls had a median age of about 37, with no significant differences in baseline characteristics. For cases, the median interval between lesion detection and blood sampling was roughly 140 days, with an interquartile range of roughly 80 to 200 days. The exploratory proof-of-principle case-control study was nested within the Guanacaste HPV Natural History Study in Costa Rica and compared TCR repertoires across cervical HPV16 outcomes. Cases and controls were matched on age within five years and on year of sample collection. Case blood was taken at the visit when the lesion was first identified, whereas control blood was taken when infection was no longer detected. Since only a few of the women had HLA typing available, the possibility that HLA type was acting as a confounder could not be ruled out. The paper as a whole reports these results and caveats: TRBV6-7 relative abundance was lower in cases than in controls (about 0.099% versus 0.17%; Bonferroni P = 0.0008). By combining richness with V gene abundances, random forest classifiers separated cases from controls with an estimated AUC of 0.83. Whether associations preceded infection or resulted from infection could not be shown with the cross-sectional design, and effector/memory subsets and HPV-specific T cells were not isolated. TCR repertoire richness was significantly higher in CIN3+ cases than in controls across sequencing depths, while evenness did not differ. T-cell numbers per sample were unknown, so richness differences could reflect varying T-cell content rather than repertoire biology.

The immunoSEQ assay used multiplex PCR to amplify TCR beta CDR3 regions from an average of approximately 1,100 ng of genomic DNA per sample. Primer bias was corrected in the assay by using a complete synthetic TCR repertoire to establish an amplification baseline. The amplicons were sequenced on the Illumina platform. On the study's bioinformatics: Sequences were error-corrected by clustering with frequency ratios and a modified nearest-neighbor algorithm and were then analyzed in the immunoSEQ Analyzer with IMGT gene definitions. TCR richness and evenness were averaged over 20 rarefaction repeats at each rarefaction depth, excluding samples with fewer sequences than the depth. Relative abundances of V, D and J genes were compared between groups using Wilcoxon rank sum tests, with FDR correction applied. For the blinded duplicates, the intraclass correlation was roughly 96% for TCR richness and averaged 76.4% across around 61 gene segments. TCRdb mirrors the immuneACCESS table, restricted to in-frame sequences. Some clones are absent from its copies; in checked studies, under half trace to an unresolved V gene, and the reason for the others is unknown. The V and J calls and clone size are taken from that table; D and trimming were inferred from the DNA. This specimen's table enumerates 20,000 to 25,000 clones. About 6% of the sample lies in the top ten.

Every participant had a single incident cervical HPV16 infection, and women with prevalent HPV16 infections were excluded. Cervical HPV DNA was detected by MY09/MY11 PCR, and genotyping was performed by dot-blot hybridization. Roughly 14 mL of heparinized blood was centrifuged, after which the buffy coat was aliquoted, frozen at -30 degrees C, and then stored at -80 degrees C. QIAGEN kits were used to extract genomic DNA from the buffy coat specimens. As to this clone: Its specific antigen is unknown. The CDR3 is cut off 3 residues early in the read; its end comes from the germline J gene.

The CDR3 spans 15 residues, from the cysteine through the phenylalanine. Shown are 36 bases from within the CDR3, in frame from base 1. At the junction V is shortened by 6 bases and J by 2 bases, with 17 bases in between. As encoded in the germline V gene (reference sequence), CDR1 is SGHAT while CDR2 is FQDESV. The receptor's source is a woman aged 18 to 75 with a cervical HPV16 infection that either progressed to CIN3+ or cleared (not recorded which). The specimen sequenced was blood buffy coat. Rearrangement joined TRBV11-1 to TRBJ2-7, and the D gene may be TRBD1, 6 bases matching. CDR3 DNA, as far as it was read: TGTGCCAGCAGGAGCTCCCGGGACAACCCCTACGAG. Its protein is CASRSSRDNPYE. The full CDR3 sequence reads CASRSSRDNPYEQYF.